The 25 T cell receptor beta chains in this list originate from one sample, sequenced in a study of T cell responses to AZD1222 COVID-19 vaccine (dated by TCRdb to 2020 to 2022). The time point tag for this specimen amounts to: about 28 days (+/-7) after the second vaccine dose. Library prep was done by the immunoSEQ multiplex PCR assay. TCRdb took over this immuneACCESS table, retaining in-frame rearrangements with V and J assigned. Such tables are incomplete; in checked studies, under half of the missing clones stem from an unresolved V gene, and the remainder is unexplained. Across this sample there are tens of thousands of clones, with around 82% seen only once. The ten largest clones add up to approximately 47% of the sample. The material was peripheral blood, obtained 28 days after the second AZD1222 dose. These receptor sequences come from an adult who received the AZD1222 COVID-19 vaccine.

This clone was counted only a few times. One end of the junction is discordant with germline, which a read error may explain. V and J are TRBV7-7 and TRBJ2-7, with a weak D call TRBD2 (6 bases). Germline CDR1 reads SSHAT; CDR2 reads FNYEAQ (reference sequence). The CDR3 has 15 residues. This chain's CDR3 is CASSRGLPSSYEQYF. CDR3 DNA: TGTGCTAGCAGCCGGGGACTCCCGAGCTCCTACGAGCAGTACTTC.

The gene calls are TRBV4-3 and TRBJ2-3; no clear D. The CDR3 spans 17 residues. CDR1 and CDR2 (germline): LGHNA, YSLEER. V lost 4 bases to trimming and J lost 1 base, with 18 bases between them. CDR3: CASSPSPGSDGTDTQYF. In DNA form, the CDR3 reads TGCGCCAGCAGCCCCTCGCCCGGCAGCGATGGCACAGATACGCAGTATTTT.

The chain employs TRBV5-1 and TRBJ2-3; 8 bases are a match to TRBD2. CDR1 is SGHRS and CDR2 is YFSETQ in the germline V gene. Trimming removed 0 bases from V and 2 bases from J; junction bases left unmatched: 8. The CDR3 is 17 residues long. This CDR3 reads CASSLGGVAGNTDTQYF. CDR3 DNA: TGCGCCAGCAGCTTGGGGGGAGTAGCGGGGAACACAGATACGCAGTATTTT.

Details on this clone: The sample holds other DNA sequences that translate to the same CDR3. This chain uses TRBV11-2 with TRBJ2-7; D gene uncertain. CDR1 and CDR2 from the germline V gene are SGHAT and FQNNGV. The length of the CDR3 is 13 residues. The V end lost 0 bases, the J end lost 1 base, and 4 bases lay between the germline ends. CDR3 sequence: CASSLDSSYEQYF. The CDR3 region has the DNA TGTGCCAGCAGCTTAGACTCATCCTACGAGCAGTACTTC.

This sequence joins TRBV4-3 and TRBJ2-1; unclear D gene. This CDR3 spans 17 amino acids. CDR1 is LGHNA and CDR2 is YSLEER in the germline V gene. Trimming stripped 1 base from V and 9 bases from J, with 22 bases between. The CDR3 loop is CASSQGIFSGRTGEQFF. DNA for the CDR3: TGCGCCAGCAGCCAAGGAATTTTCAGTGGACGAACGGGTGAGCAGTTCTTC.

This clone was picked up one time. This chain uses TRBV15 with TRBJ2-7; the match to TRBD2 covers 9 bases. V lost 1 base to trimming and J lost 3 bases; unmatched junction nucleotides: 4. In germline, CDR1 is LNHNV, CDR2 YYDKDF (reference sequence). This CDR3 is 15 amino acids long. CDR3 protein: CATSRGGAGGYEQYF. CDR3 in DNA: TGTGCCACCAGCAGAGGAGGAGCGGGAGGCTACGAGCAGTACTTC.

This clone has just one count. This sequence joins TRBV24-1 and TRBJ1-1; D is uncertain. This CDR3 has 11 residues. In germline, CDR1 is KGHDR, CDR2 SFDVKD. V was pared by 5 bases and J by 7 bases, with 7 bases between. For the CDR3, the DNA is TGTGCCACCAGTGTAGGGTTTGAAGCTTTCTTT. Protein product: CATSVGFEAFF.

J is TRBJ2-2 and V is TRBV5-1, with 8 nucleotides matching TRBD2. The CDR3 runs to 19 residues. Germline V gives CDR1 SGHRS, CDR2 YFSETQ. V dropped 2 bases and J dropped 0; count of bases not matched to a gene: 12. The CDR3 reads CASSLKGVAGYSNTGELFF. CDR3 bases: TGCGCCAGCAGCTTAAAGGGGGTAGCGGGGTACTCGAACACCGGGGAGCTGTTTTTT.

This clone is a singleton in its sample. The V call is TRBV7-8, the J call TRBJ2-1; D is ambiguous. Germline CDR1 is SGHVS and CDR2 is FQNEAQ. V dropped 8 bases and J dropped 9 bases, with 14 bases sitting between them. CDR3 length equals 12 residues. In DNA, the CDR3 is TGTGCCAGCGGCCTCAACGCCGGTGAGCAGTTCTTC. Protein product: CASGLNAGEQFF.

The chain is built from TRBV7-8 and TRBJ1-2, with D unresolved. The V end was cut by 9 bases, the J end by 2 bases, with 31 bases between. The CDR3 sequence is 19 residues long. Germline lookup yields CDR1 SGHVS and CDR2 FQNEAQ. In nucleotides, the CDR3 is TGTGCCAGTGCAGAATCGGGCGCGAGAATCTTTCACCAAAACTATGGCTACACCTTC. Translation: CASAESGARIFHQNYGYTF.

The CDR3 nucleotides read TGTGCCAGTAACGGCCAGACTTATCAGCCCCAGCATTTT. This sequence encodes CASNGQTYQPQHF. The rearrangement links TRBV19 to TRBJ1-5; D is unclear. The CDR3 totals 13 residues. Germline V gene sequence: CDR1 LNHDA, CDR2 SQIVND (reference sequence). V lost 7 bases and J 5 bases, leaving 12 bases between the germline ends.

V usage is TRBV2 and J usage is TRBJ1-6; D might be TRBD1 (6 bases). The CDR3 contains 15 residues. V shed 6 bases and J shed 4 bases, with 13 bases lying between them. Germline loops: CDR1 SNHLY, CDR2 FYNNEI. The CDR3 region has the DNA TGTGCCAGCAGCCGGACTGGACAGTATAATTCACCCCTCCACTTT. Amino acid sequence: CASSRTGQYNSPLHF.

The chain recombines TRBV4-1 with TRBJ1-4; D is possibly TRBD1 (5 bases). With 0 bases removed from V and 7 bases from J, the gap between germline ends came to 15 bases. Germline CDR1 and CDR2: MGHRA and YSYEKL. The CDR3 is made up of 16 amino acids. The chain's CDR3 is CASSQDSGGVFEKLFF. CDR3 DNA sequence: TGCGCCAGCAGCCAAGATTCCGGGGGAGTCTTTGAAAAACTGTTTTTT.

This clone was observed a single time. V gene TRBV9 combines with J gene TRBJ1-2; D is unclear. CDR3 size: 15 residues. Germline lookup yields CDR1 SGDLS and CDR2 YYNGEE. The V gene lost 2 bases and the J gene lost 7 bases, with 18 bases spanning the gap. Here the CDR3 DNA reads TGTGCCAGCAGCGTCGGCTTTCGGGGTGACGTTGGCTACACCTTC. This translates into CASSVGFRGDVGYTF.

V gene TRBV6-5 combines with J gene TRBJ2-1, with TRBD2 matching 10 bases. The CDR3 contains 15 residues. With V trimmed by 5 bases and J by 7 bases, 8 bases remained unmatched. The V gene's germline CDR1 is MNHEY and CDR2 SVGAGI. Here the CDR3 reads CASSPRTSGYNEQFF. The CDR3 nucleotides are TGTGCCAGCAGTCCCCGGACTAGCGGCTATAATGAGCAGTTCTTC.

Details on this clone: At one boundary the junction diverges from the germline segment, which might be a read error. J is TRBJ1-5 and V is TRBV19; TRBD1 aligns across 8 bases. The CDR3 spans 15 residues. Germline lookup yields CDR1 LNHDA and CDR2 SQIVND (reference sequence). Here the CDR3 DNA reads TGTGCCAGTACTATAGGAGGACAGGGCTATCAGCCCCAGCATTTT. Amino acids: CASTIGGQGYQPQHF. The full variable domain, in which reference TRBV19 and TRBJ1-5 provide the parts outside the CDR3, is DGGITQSPKYLFRKEGQNVTLSCEQNLNHDAMYWYRQDPGQGLRLIYYSQIVNDFQKGDIAEGYSVSREKKESFPLTVTSAQKNPTAFYLCASTIGGQGYQPQHFGDGTRLSIL.

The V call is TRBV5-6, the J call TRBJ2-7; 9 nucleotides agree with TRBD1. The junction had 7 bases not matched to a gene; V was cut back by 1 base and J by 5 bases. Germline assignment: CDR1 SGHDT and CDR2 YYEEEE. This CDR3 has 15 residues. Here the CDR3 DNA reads TGTGCCAGCAGCTTGTTCGGGACAGGGATACACGAGCAGTACTTC. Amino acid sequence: CASSLFGTGIHEQYF.

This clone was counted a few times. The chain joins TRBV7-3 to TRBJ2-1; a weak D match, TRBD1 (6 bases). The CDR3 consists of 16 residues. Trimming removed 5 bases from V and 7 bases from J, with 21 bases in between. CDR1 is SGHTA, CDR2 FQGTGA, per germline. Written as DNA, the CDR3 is TGTGCCAGCAGCCTCACTGGGGGCACAGGCAATAATGAGCAGTTCTTC. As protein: CASSLTGGTGNNEQFF.

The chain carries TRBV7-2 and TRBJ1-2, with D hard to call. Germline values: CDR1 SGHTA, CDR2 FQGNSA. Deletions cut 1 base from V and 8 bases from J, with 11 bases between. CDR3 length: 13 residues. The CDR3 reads CASSLEYLSGYTF. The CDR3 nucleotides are TGTGCCAGCAGCTTAGAGTATCTATCCGGCTACACCTTC. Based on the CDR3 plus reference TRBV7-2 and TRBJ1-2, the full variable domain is GAGVSQSPSNKVTEKGKDVELRCDPISGHTALYWYRQSLGQGLEFLIYFQGNSAPDKSGLPSDRFSAERTGGSVSTLTIQRTQQEDSAVYLCASSLEYLSGYTFGSGTRLTVV.

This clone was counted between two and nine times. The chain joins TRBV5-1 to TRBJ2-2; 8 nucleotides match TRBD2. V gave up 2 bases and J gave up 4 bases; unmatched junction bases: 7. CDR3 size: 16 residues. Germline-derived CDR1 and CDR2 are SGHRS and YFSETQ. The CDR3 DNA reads TGCGCCAGCAGCTTTACAAGCGGGGGCCTCACCGGGGAGCTGTTTTTT. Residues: CASSFTSGGLTGELFF.

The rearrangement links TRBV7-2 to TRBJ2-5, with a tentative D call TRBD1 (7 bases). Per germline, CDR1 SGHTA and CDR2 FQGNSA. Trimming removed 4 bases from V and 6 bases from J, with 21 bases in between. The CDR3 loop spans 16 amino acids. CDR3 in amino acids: CASSSGVERGRKTQYF. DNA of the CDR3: TGTGCCAGCAGCTCGGGGGTTGAAAGGGGGCGAAAGACCCAGTACTTC.

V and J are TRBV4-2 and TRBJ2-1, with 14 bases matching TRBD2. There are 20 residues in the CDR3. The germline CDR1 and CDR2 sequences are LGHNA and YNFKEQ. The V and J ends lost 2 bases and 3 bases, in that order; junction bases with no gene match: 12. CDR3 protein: CASSQPKGLAGEGIYNEQFF. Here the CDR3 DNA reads TGTGCCAGCAGCCAACCGAAGGGACTAGCGGGAGAGGGAATCTACAATGAGCAGTTCTTC.

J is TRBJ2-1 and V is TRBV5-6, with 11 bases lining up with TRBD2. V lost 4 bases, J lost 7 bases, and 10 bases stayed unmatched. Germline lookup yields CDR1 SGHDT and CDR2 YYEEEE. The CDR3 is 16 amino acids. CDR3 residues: CASSGSGRDFVNEQFF. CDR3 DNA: TGTGCCAGCAGCGGTAGCGGGAGGGACTTCGTAAATGAGCAGTTCTTC. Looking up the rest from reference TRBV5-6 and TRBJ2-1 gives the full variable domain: DAGVTQSPTHLIKTRGQQVTLRCSPKSGHDTVSWYQQALGQGPQFIFQYYEEEERQRGNFPDRFSGHQFPNYSSELNVNALLLGDSALYLCASSGSGRDFVNEQFFGPGTRLTVL.

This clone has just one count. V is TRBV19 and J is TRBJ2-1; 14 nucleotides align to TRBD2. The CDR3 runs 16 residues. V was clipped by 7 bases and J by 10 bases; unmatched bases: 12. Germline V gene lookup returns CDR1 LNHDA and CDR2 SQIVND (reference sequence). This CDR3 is CASNRLAGGPREEQFF. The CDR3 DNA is TGTGCCAGTAACAGACTAGCGGGAGGGCCGAGGGAGGAGCAGTTCTTC.

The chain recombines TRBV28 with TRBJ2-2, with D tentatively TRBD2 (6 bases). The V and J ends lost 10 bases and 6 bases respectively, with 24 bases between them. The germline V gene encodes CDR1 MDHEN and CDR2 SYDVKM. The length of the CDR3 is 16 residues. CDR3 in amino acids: CATYSWGLTPPGELFF. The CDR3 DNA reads TGTGCCACCTACTCGTGGGGACTTACCCCCCCCGGGGAGCTGTTTTTT.